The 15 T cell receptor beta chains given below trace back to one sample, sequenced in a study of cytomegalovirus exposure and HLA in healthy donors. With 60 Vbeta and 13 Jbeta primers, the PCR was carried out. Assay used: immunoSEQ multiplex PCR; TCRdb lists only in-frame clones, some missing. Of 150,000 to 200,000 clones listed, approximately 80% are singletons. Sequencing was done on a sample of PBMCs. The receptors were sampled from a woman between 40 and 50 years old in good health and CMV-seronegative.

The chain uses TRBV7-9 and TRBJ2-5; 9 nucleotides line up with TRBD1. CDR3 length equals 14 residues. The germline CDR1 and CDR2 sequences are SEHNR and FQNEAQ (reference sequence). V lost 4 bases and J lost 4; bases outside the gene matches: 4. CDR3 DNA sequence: TGTGCCAGCAGCTCAAGACAGGGGGTAGAGACCCAGTACTTC. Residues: CASSSRQGVETQYF.

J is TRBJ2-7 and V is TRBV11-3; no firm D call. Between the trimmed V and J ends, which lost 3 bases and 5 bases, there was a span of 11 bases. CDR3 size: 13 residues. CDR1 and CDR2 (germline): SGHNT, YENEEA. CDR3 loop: CASSLGVPHEQYF. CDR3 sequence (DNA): TGTGCCAGCAGCTTGGGCGTACCCCACGAGCAGTACTTC. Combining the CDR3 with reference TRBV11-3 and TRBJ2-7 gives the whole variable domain EAGVVQSPRYKIIEKKQPVAFWCNPISGHNTLYWYLQNLGQGPELLIRYENEEAVDDSQLPKDRFSAERLKGVDSTLKIQPAELGDSAVYLCASSLGVPHEQYFGPGTRLTVT.

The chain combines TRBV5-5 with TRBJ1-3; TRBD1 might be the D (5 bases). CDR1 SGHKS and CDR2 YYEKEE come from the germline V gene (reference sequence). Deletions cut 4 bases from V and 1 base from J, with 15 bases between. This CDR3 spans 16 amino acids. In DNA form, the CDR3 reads TGTGCCAGCAGCACCGTAGGGGCAAAGTCTGGAAACACCATATATTTT. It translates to CASSTVGAKSGNTIYF.

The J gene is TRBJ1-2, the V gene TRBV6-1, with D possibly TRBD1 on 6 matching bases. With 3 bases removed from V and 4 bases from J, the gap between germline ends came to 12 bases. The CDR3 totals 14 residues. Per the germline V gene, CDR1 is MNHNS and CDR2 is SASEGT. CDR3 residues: CASSEYREGYGYTF. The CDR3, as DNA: TGTGCCAGCAGTGAGTACAGGGAGGGCTATGGCTACACCTTC.

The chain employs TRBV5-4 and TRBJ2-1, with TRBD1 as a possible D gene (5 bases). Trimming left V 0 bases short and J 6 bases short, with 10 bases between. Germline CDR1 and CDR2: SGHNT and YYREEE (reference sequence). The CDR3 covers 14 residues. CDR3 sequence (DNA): TGTGCCAGCAGCTTGGCTCAGGGTGTCAATGAGCAGTTCTTC. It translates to CASSLAQGVNEQFF.

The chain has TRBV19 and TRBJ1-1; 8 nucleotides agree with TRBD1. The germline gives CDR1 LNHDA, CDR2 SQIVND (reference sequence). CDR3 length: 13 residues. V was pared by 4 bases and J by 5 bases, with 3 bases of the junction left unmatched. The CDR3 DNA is TGTGCCAGTAGTACGACAGGGGAGACTGAAGCTTTCTTT. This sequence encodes CASSTTGETEAFF.

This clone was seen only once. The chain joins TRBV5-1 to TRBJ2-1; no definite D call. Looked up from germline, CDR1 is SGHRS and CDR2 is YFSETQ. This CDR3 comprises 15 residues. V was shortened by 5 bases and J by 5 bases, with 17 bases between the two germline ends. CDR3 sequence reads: CASSPTPLEDNEQFF. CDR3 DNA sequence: TGCGCCAGCAGTCCGACCCCTCTCGAGGACAATGAGCAGTTCTTC.

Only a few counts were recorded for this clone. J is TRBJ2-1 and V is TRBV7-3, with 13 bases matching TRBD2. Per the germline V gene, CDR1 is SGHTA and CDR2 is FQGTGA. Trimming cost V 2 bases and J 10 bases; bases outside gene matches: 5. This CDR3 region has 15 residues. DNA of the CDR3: TGTGCCAGCAGCTTACGGACTAGCGGGAGCAGCGAGCAGTTCTTC. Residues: CASSLRTSGSSEQFF.

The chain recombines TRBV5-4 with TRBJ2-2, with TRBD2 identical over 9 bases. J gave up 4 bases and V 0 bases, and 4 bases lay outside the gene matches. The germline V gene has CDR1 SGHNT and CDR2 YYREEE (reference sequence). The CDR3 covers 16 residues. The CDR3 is CASSLGTSDVTGELFF. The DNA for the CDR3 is TGTGCCAGCAGCTTGGGGACTAGCGACGTCACCGGGGAGCTGTTTTTT. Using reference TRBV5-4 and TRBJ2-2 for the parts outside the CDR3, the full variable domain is ETGVTQSPTHLIKTRGQQVTLRCSSQSGHNTVSWYQQALGQGPQFIFQYYREEENGRGNFPPRFSGLQFPNYSSELNVNALELDDSALYLCASSLGTSDVTGELFFGEGSRLTVL.

The CDR3 DNA reads as TGCGCCAGCAGCTTAGAACAGAATCGGCCAGCTTTCTTT. This codes for CASSLEQNRPAFF. The J gene is TRBJ1-1, the V gene TRBV5-1; D is undetermined. This CDR3 has 13 amino acids. V dropped 2 bases and J dropped 10 bases, with 15 bases sitting between them. CDR1 is SGHRS and CDR2 is YFSETQ in the germline V gene.

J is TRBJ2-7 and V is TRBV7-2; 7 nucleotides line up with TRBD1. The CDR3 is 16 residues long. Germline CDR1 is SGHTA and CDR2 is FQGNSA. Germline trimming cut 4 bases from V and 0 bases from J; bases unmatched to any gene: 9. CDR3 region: CASSSKGAVSSYEQYF. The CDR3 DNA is TGTGCCAGCAGCTCTAAGGGGGCGGTAAGCTCCTACGAGCAGTACTTC. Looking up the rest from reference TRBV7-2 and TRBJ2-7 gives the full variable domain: GAGVSQSPSNKVTEKGKDVELRCDPISGHTALYWYRQSLGQGLEFLIYFQGNSAPDKSGLPSDRFSAERTGGSVSTLTIQRTQQEDSAVYLCASSSKGAVSSYEQYFGPGTRLTVT.

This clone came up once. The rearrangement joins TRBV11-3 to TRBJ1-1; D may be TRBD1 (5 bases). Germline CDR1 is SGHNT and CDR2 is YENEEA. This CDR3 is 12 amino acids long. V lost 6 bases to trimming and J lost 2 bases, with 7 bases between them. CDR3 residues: CASRGPNTEAFF. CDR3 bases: TGTGCCAGCAGGGGGCCTAACACTGAAGCTTTCTTT. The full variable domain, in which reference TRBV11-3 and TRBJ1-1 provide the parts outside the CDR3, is EAGVVQSPRYKIIEKKQPVAFWCNPISGHNTLYWYLQNLGQGPELLIRYENEEAVDDSQLPKDRFSAERLKGVDSTLKIQPAELGDSAVYLCASRGPNTEAFFGQGTRLTVV.

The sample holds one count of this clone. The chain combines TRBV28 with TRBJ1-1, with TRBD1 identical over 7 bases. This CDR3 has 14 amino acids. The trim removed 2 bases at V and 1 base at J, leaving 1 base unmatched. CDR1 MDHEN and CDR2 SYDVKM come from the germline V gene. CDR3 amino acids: CASSLDRANTEAFF. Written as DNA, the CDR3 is TGTGCCAGCAGTTTAGACAGGGCGAACACTGAAGCTTTCTTT.

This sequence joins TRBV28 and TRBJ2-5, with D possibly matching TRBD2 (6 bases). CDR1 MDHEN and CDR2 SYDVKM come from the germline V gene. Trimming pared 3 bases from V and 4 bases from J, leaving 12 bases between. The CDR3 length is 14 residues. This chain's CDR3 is CASSFPLGGETQYF. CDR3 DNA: TGTGCCAGCAGTTTTCCCTTGGGGGGAGAGACCCAGTACTTC.

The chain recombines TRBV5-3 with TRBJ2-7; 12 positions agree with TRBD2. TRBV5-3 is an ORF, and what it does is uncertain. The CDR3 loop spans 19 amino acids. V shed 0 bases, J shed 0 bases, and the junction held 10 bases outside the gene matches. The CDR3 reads CARSLDLAGGPPSSYEQYV. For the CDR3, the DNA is TGTGCCAGAAGCTTGGATCTAGCGGGAGGGCCTCCTAGCTCCTACGAGCAGTACGTC.